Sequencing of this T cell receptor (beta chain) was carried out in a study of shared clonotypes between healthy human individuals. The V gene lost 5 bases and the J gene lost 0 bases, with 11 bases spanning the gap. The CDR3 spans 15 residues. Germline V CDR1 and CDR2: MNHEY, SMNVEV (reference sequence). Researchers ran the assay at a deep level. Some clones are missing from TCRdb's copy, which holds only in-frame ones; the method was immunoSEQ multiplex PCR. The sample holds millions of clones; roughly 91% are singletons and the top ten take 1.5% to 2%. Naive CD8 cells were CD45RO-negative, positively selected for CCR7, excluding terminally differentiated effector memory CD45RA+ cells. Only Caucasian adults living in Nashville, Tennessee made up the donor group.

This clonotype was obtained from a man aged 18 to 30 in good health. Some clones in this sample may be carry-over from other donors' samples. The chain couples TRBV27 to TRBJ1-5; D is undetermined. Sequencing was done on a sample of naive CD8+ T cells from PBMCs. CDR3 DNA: TGTGCCAGCAGTATCCCGGGGTATAGCAATCAGCCCCAGCATTTT. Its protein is CASSIPGYSNQPQHF.